Below, one T cell receptor (beta chain) is given with its context. The source of the sample is a study of cytomegalovirus exposure and HLA in healthy donors. This CDR3 comprises 15 residues. The germline V gene has CDR1 SGHNT and CDR2 YENEEA. With 5 bases clipped from V and 8 bases from J, the junction kept 7 bases outside the gene matches. The PCR used 60 Vbeta and 13 Jbeta primers. The repertoire was sequenced with immunoSEQ multiplex PCR; TCRdb's copy has only in-frame clones and lacks some. Of more than 200,000 clones in the sample, 70% are singletons; the top ten hold 2.6%. The TCR comes from a man aged 35-49 years in good health and CMV-seropositive. The chain joins TRBV11-3 to TRBJ2-1; 12 bases fit TRBD2. Material: PBMCs. CDR3 DNA sequence: TGTGCCAGCAGCAGATCTAGCGGGGGGGCCGATGAGCAGTTCTTC. Amino acids: CASSRSSGGADEQFF.